These T cell receptor beta chains were read from a single sample in a study of blood T cell repertoires in COVID-19. The table came from immunoSEQ multiplex PCR; TCRdb's copy has only in-frame clones and leaves some out. The sample records approximately 270,000 clones, around 84% being singletons. The sequenced material came from PBMCs or T cells enriched from blood (not recorded which). The receptors come from a man aged 40-55 years who had recovered from COVID-19. Both conserved end residues are part of each CDR3. Each record gives: V gene, clone size, J gene, D gene, CDR3 DNA, CDR3 protein. The D gene is left open where the match is weak. Expanded clones are given a class, and other clones once, few, many or no size at all.

TRBV29-1	NA	TRBJ1-2	NA	TGCAGCGTTGAAGTAGGTGCGGGGAACTATGGCTACACCTTC	CSVEVGAGNYGYTF
TRBV11-2	few	TRBJ1-1	NA	TGTGCCACCGCATACTATCAGGGCGTGGGCACTGAAGCTTTCTTT	CATAYYQGVGTEAFF
TRBV3-1/TRBV3-2	NA	TRBJ2-7	TRBD2	TGTGCCAGCAGCCAACCCCCGGCCCTTCTGGCGGGAGGGTCCTACGAGCAGTACTTC	CASSQPPALLAGGSYEQYF
TRBV4-3	NA	TRBJ1-1	TRBD1	TGCGCCAGCAGCCAACGAGACAGGGGGAACACTGAAGCTTTCTTT	CASSQRDRGNTEAFF
TRBV2	NA	TRBJ2-7	NA	TGTGCCAGCAGTCCACAGGGTGCCTACGAGCAGTACTTC	CASSPQGAYEQYF
TRBV4-1	NA	TRBJ2-3	TRBD2	TGCGCCAGCAGCCCTGGACTAGCGGGGACAGATACGCAGTATTTT	CASSPGLAGTDTQYF
TRBV19	NA	TRBJ2-2	NA	TGTGCCAGTAATCATCCCCCCGGGACCGGGGAGCTGTTTTTT	CASNHPPGTGELFF
TRBV19	NA	TRBJ2-7	TRBD1	TGTGCCAGTAGTATTGGGACAGGGGTCTACGAGCAGTACTTC	CASSIGTGVYEQYF
TRBV5-1	few	TRBJ1-2	NA	TGCGCCAGCAGCGAGGACAGATTTGGCTACACCTTC	CASSEDRFGYTF
TRBV11-1	NA	TRBJ2-1	TRBD2	TGTGCCAGCAGCTTAGCTTACTCGGGACTAGCGGACTACAATGAGCAGTTCTTC	CASSLAYSGLADYNEQFF
TRBV14	NA	TRBJ1-2	NA	TGTGCCAGCAGCCTGTCCGGGTCTTCCTACTATGGCTACACCTTC	CASSLSGSSYYGYTF
TRBV14	NA	TRBJ2-1	NA	TGTGCCAGCAGCCGCTGGGGAGTCACCTACAATGAGCAGTTCTTC	CASSRWGVTYNEQFF
TRBV7-8	NA	TRBJ1-1	NA	TGTGCCAGCAGCTTACAGGGGCCCCCCACTGAAGCTTTCTTT	CASSLQGPPTEAFF
TRBV3-1/TRBV3-2	once	TRBJ2-2	NA	TGTGCCAGCAGCCAGGCCGCGCAGGGGGGCACCGGGGAGCTGTTTTTT	CASSQAAQGGTGELFF
TRBV20-1	NA	TRBJ1-1	NA	TGCAGTGCTAGAGATGAGTCTTTGGCTTTCTTT	CSARDESLAFF
TRBV7-6	NA	TRBJ2-7	NA	TGTGCCAGCAGCTTAGGAGCTAGTTCCACCTACGAGCAGTACTTC	CASSLGASSTYEQYF
TRBV4-1	few	TRBJ2-2	TRBD1	TGCGCCAGCTCCGGGGGACAGGGCCCTACCGGGGAGCTGTTTTTT	CASSGGQGPTGELFF
TRBV18	NA	TRBJ2-1	TRBD1	TGTGCCAGCTCACCTGGGACAGGGGACAATGAGCAGTTCTTC	CASSPGTGDNEQFF
TRBV11-1	once	TRBJ1-2	NA	TGTGCCAGCAGCTTAGCGGGCAGCTTGTCCTATGGCTACACCTTC	CASSLAGSLSYGYTF
TRBV7-9	NA	TRBJ2-5	NA	TGTGCCAGCAGCCGTCTCGCGGGGCCTCAAGAGACCCAGTACTTC	CASSRLAGPQETQYF
TRBV7-8	once	TRBJ2-5	NA	TGTGCCAGCAGCTTAATACTCCAAGGAGGAGAGACCCAGTACTTC	CASSLILQGGETQYF
TRBV28	NA	TRBJ2-7	NA	TGTGCCAGCAGCCCGGAGGGGGGGGCCTCCTACGAGCAGTACTTC	CASSPEGGASYEQYF
TRBV3-1/TRBV3-2	NA	TRBJ2-5	NA	TGTGCCAGCAGCCAAGATCGGGGAGAGACCCAGTACTTC	CASSQDRGETQYF
TRBV11-2	NA	TRBJ1-4	NA	TGTGCCAGCAGCCGTACAGCGGCTAATGAAAAACTGTTTTTT	CASSRTAANEKLFF
TRBV6-5	NA	TRBJ1-6	NA	TGTGCCAGCATGGAAGGGGATTCACCCCTCCACTTT	CASMEGDSPLHF
TRBV4-3	NA	TRBJ2-1	TRBD2	TGCGCCAGCAGCTACGGGGGGGCCGATGAGCAGTTCTTC	CASSYGGADEQFF
TRBV19	NA	TRBJ2-7	TRBD2	TGTGCCAGTACCCCGGGACTAGCGGGAGGAAACGAGCAGTACTTC	CASTPGLAGGNEQYF
TRBV7-3	NA	TRBJ2-1	TRBD1	TGTGCCAGCAGCTTAACTGCGGGCAGGGGGTTGCAGTTCTTC	CASSLTAGRGLQFF
TRBV6-5	NA	TRBJ2-7	NA	TGTGCCAGCAGCCGCGGGGCCTACGAGCAGTACTTC	CASSRGAYEQYF
TRBV5-4	once	TRBJ2-2	TRBD2	TGTGCCAGCAGCTTGGCTCTAGCGGGAGGAGGGACCGGGGAGCTGTTTTTT	CASSLALAGGGTGELFF
TRBV3-1/TRBV3-2	NA	TRBJ2-3	TRBD2	TGTGCCAGCAGCCTAGGGACTAGCGGTATTAGCACAGATACGCAGTATTTT	CASSLGTSGISTDTQYF
TRBV7-2	once	TRBJ1-3	NA	TGTGCCAGCAGCCCGTCGGGACATCGCTCTGGAAACACCATATATTTT	CASSPSGHRSGNTIYF
TRBV19	NA	TRBJ1-5	NA	TGTGCCAGTAGTGAACAGCCGAATCAGCCCCAGCATTTT	CASSEQPNQPQHF
TRBV4-1	once	TRBJ2-1	NA	TGCGCCAGCAGCCACGGACTACCGAACAATGAGCAGTTCTTC	CASSHGLPNNEQFF
TRBV19	NA	TRBJ1-6	NA	TGTGCCAGTAGTAAGGGAGCGAGCTCCTATAATTCACCCCTCCACTTT	CASSKGASSYNSPLHF
TRBV3-1/TRBV3-2	once	TRBJ2-5	TRBD1	TGTGCCAGCAGCCAAGTTAACAGGGGGCGAGAGACCCAGTACTTC	CASSQVNRGRETQYF
TRBV13	NA	TRBJ2-1	TRBD2	TGTGCCAGCAGCTTAAGCGGGGGGGGTTACAATGAGCAGTTCTTC	CASSLSGGGYNEQFF
TRBV5-1	NA	TRBJ1-1	NA	TGCGCCAGCAGCTTTGGAGGGTACACTGAAGCTTTCTTT	CASSFGGYTEAFF
TRBV6-5	NA	TRBJ2-3	NA	TGTGCCAGCATCGGCACAGATACGCAGTATTTT	CASIGTDTQYF
TRBV18	NA	TRBJ1-1	NA	TGTGCCAGCTCACCACCCCTGACAAGGGGTAGTGCTTTCTTT	CASSPPLTRGSAFF
TRBV12-3/TRBV12-4	once	TRBJ2-3	NA	TGTGCCAGCAACCACCGAGGAGGGGATACGCAGTATTTT	CASNHRGGDTQYF